A single sample is the source of the 29 T cell receptor beta chains below, sequenced in a study of PD-L1 blockade in urothelial cancer. Specified time point: pretreatment peripheral blood. Sequencing used immunoSEQ multiplex PCR; TCRdb keeps in-frame clones, though not all of them. Among 95,000 to 100,000 clones listed, roughly 84% were seen once. This specimen was PBMCs, taken around atezolizumab (anti-PD-L1) treatment. Receptors originate from a man in his fifties or sixties with urothelial cancer.

V and J are TRBV11-2 and TRBJ1-3; D is possibly TRBD1 (6 bases). Trimming pared 1 base from V and 7 bases from J, leaving 14 bases between. Germline-derived CDR1 and CDR2 are SGHAT and FQNNGV. The CDR3 has 15 amino acids. CDR3 loop: CASSLAGALGNTIYF. In nucleotides, the CDR3 is TGTGCCAGCAGCTTAGCAGGGGCCCTGGGTAACACCATATATTTT.

The CDR3 protein is CASSRTSGSRYNEQFF. The DNA for the CDR3 is TGTGCCAGCAGCCGTACTAGCGGGAGTCGCTACAATGAGCAGTTCTTC. This chain connects TRBV7-2 to TRBJ2-1, with TRBD2 matching 11 bases. Germline lookup yields CDR1 SGHTA and CDR2 FQGNSA. V was pared by 5 bases and J by 3 bases, with 6 bases of the junction left unmatched. There are 16 residues in the CDR3.

The rearrangement joins TRBV5-1 to TRBJ2-3; D not resolved. The CDR3 sequence is 13 residues long. Between the trimmed V and J ends, which lost 0 bases and 4 bases, there was a span of 6 bases. Germline CDR1 is SGHRS and CDR2 is YFSETQ. The CDR3 reads CASSLGDSDTQYF. The CDR3 nucleotides are TGCGCCAGCAGCTTGGGAGATTCAGATACGCAGTATTTT. Full variable domain (rest looked up from reference TRBV5-1 and TRBJ2-3): KAGVTQTPRYLIKTRGQQVTLSCSPISGHRSVSWYQQTPGQGLQFLFEYFSETQRNKGNFPGRFSGRQFSNSRSEMNVSTLELGDSALYLCASSLGDSDTQYFGPGTRLTVL.

V gene TRBV11-3 combines with J gene TRBJ2-7; TRBD1 matches at 8 bases. CDR1 and CDR2 (germline): SGHNT, YENEEA. Germline trimming cut 5 bases from V and 5 bases from J; bases unmatched to any gene: 14. The CDR3 runs 16 residues. CDR3 residues: CASSLYTGTGGDEQYF. The CDR3 DNA follows: TGTGCCAGCAGCCTATACACCGGGACAGGAGGGGACGAGCAGTACTTC.

This rearrangement joins TRBV4-3 to TRBJ1-2; perhaps TRBD1 as D (5 bases). This CDR3 has 15 amino acids. Trimming took 5 bases from V and 4 from J, leaving 17 bases between them. Germline V lookup: CDR1 LGHNA, CDR2 YSLEER. The CDR3 sequence: CASSGEGHAPYGYTF. The DNA for the CDR3 is TGCGCCAGCAGCGGCGAAGGACATGCCCCCTATGGCTACACCTTC.

The chain uses TRBV6-5 and TRBJ2-7; TRBD1 matches 7 bases. V lost 8 bases and J lost 5; bases outside the gene matches: 12. Germline lookup yields CDR1 MNHEY and CDR2 SVGAGI. The CDR3 spans 14 residues. The CDR3 protein is CASHPQDRVHEQYF. The CDR3 bases are TGTGCCAGCCACCCACAAGACAGGGTCCACGAGCAGTACTTC.

J is TRBJ2-7 and V is TRBV19; 7 positions agree with TRBD1. The CDR3 spans 13 residues. CDR1 LNHDA and CDR2 SQIVND come from the germline V gene (reference sequence). The ends lost 4 bases at V and 6 bases at J; junction bases unmatched: 6. Here the CDR3 reads CASSKGGFGEQYF. Written as DNA, the CDR3 is TGTGCCAGTAGTAAAGGGGGCTTTGGCGAGCAGTACTTC. Full variable domain (remainder filled in from reference TRBV19 and TRBJ2-7): DGGITQSPKYLFRKEGQNVTLSCEQNLNHDAMYWYRQDPGQGLRLIYYSQIVNDFQKGDIAEGYSVSREKKESFPLTVTSAQKNPTAFYLCASSKGGFGEQYFGPGTRLTVT.

The V and J genes are TRBV27 and TRBJ1-2, with 12 nucleotides matching TRBD1. V shed 5 bases, J shed 7 bases, and the junction held 5 bases outside the gene matches. The CDR3 runs 14 residues. In germline, CDR1 is MNHEY, CDR2 SMNVEV (reference sequence). CDR3 nucleotide sequence: TGTGCCAGCAGTACTGGGACAGGGGGCATTGGCTACACCTTC. As protein: CASSTGTGGIGYTF.

The genes are TRBV4-2 and TRBJ2-3; 15 bases map to TRBD2. The CDR3 length is 17 residues. Per germline, CDR1 LGHNA and CDR2 YNFKEQ. The trim removed 4 bases at V and 4 bases at J, leaving 6 bases unmatched. Here the CDR3 DNA reads TGTGCCAGCAGCCGGACTAGCGGGGGGGCCTTGGCAGATACGCAGTATTTT. Translating it yields CASSRTSGGALADTQYF.

A note on this clone: Additional DNA sequences in this sample encode the identical CDR3. The chain recombines TRBV5-1 with TRBJ1-1; D perhaps matches TRBD1 (6 bases). The CDR3 consists of 15 residues. V dropped 3 bases and J dropped 3 bases, with 15 bases sitting between them. Germline values: CDR1 SGHRS, CDR2 YFSETQ. Here the CDR3 reads CASSSPGGGDTEAFF. In DNA form, the CDR3 reads TGCGCCAGCAGCTCACCGGGAGGGGGGGACACTGAAGCTTTCTTT.

The chain has TRBV23-1 and TRBJ1-2, with 10 bases identical to TRBD1. TRBV23-1 carries the ORF label, with uncertain function. V shed 2 bases and J 7 bases; nucleotides not matched to a gene: 7. The CDR3 sequence is 15 residues long. The CDR3 loop reads CASSQRTGGRAGYTF. The CDR3 DNA is TGCGCCAGCAGTCAACGGACAGGGGGTAGAGCTGGCTACACCTTC.

The chain recombines TRBV7-3 with TRBJ2-3, with D possibly matching TRBD1 (6 bases). Per the germline V gene, CDR1 is SGHTA and CDR2 is FQGTGA. The V gene lost 2 bases and the J gene lost 0 bases, with 12 bases spanning the gap. This CDR3 is 16 amino acids long. CDR3: CASSLHPTGSTDTQYF. DNA of the CDR3: TGTGCCAGCAGCTTACACCCGACAGGAAGCACAGATACGCAGTATTTT.

This chain uses TRBV5-1 with TRBJ2-5; D call uncertain. V lost 1 base, J lost 5 bases, and 6 bases lay in between. CDR3 size: 12 residues. Germline V gives CDR1 SGHRS, CDR2 YFSETQ. The CDR3 spells CASSLYSETQYF. DNA of the CDR3: TGCGCCAGCAGCTTGTATTCGGAGACCCAGTACTTC.

The V gene is TRBV7-9, the J gene TRBJ1-5; possible D gene TRBD1, 6 bases. Germline V lookup: CDR1 SEHNR, CDR2 FQNEAQ (reference sequence). The CDR3 spans 12 residues. Trimming left V 5 bases short and J 6 bases short, with 8 bases between. CDR3: CASSRGGQPQHF. In DNA, the CDR3 is TGTGCCAGCAGCCGAGGGGGTCAGCCCCAGCATTTT.

The chain recombines TRBV4-3 with TRBJ1-4; D is perhaps TRBD1 (6 bases). CDR1 LGHNA and CDR2 YSLEER come from the germline V gene. CDR3 length: 21 residues. V was clipped by 2 bases and J by 0 bases, with 25 bases between them. CDR3 nucleotides: TGCGCCAGCAGCCAACATTACCCCTCGGGCAGGGGACCTTCAACTAATGAAAAACTGTTTTTT. Amino acid sequence: CASSQHYPSGRGPSTNEKLFF.

This chain uses TRBV7-3 with TRBJ2-6; D not resolved. The V gene lost 2 bases and the J gene lost 4 bases, with 12 bases spanning the gap. The CDR3 has 16 amino acids. From germline, CDR1 is SGHTA and CDR2 FQGTGA. The CDR3 is CASSLFSGSGANVLTF. The CDR3 DNA reads as TGTGCCAGCAGCTTATTCTCCGGGTCAGGGGCCAACGTCCTGACTTTC.

This CDR3 is CASSQEAVSNTEAFF. Here the CDR3 DNA reads TGTGCCAGCAGCCAAGAGGCGGTTAGCAACACTGAAGCTTTCTTT. V gene TRBV14 combines with J gene TRBJ1-1; D unresolved. V was clipped by 0 bases and J by 2 bases, with 10 bases between them. Germline assignment: CDR1 SGHDN and CDR2 FVKESK. This CDR3 spans 15 amino acids.

The chain is built from TRBV7-9 and TRBJ2-2; D perhaps matches TRBD1 (6 bases). CDR1 SEHNR and CDR2 FQNEAQ come from the germline V gene (reference sequence). Trimming removed 3 bases from V and 3 bases from J, with 11 bases in between. This CDR3 spans 15 amino acids. The chain's CDR3 is CASSFTGPDTGELFF. Here the CDR3 DNA reads TGTGCCAGCAGCTTCACAGGGCCTGACACCGGGGAGCTGTTTTTT.

This chain connects TRBV18 to TRBJ1-2; 7 bases are a match to TRBD1. V trimming: 6 bases; J trimming: 3 bases; junction bases outside the gene matches: 4. There are 13 residues in the CDR3. The germline gives CDR1 KGHSH, CDR2 LQKENI. In DNA form, the CDR3 reads TGTGCCAGCTCCGGAGGGGGCCACTATGGCTACACCTTC. Its protein is CASSGGGHYGYTF.

As to this clone: The sample carries other DNA sequences with the same CDR3. The V and J genes are TRBV9 and TRBJ2-3; 8 positions agree with TRBD2. Trimming cost V 2 bases and J 3 bases; bases outside gene matches: 8. Germline loops: CDR1 SGDLS, CDR2 YYNGEE. The CDR3 is 16 amino acids. CDR3 amino acids: CASSVTGGSPTDTQYF. As DNA, the CDR3 is TGTGCCAGCAGCGTGACGGGGGGGAGTCCTACAGATACGCAGTATTTT.

V and J are TRBV5-4 and TRBJ1-2; tentatively, D is TRBD1 (5 bases). The ends were cut back, 1 base at V and 6 bases at J, with 10 bases in the middle. In germline, CDR1 is SGHNT, CDR2 YYREEE (reference sequence). CDR3 length: 13 residues. The CDR3 coding sequence is TGTGCCAGCAGCTTGCGGGACTGGGATGGCTACACCTTC. Its protein product is CASSLRDWDGYTF.

CDR3: CASSSPGLAGGATQYF. The CDR3 DNA sequence: TGTGCCAGCAGCTCGCCGGGACTAGCGGGGGGGGCGACCCAGTACTTC. The chain combines TRBV21-1 with TRBJ2-5; no check of the table's D call, TRBD2, against the DNA was made. TRBV21-1 is a known pseudogene. This CDR3 is 16 amino acids long.

The chain employs TRBV4-1 and TRBJ2-7, with D possibly being TRBD2 (5 bases). The CDR3 runs 12 residues. V was clipped by 3 bases and J by 3 bases, with 6 bases between them. Germline V CDR1 and CDR2: MGHRA, YSYEKL. The CDR3 nucleotides read TGCGCCAGCAGCCAGGGGAGCTACGAGCAGTACTTC. Translated, it gives CASSQGSYEQYF.

The chain uses TRBV6-5 and TRBJ1-6; D may be TRBD1 (5 bases). V was clipped by 6 bases and J by 13 bases, with 19 bases between them. CDR1 is MNHEY, CDR2 SVGAGI, per germline. CDR3 length: 14 amino acids. Written as DNA, the CDR3 is TGTGCCAGCAGGAGAACCCAGGGCGATAGTCCCCTCCACTTT. Protein product: CASRRTQGDSPLHF.

This rearrangement joins TRBV5-4 to TRBJ2-5; 9 nucleotides match TRBD2. CDR1 and CDR2 from the germline V gene are SGHNT and YYREEE (reference sequence). The CDR3 contains 15 residues. V was clipped by 0 bases and J by 6 bases; unmatched bases: 6. The CDR3 nucleotides read TGTGCCAGCAGCTTGGAGGGGACTAGCCGGCAGACCCAGTACTTC. This sequence encodes CASSLEGTSRQTQYF. The complete variable domain, with remaining parts taken from reference TRBV5-4 and TRBJ2-5, reads ETGVTQSPTHLIKTRGQQVTLRCSSQSGHNTVSWYQQALGQGPQFIFQYYREEENGRGNFPPRFSGLQFPNYSSELNVNALELDDSALYLCASSLEGTSRQTQYFGPGTRLLVL.

This sequence joins TRBV9 and TRBJ1-3; D call uncertain. V was clipped by 4 bases and J by 4 bases, with 9 bases between them. This CDR3 comprises 13 residues. Germline-derived CDR1 and CDR2 are SGDLS and YYNGEE. The chain's CDR3 is CASSTAAGNTIYF. As DNA, the CDR3 is TGTGCCAGCAGCACCGCTGCGGGAAACACCATATATTTT. Full variable domain (rest looked up from reference TRBV9 and TRBJ1-3): DSGVTQTPKHLITATGQRVTLRCSPRSGDLSVYWYQQSLDQGLQFLIQYYNGEERAKGNILERFSAQQFPDLHSELNLSSLELGDSALYFCASSTAAGNTIYFGEGSWLTVV.

The rearrangement links TRBV5-1 to TRBJ2-5; 8 nucleotides align to TRBD1. Germline loops: CDR1 SGHRS, CDR2 YFSETQ. V was clipped by 6 bases and J by 5 bases; unmatched bases: 6. There are 13 residues in the CDR3. The CDR3 nucleotides read TGCGCCAGCACCTTACAGGGGGTGGAGACCCAGTACTTC. Translation: CASTLQGVETQYF.

The chain links TRBV5-1 to TRBJ1-2; a weak D match, TRBD1 (5 bases). The CDR3 contains 14 residues. Trimming left V 3 bases short and J 2 bases short, with 11 bases between. In germline, CDR1 is SGHRS, CDR2 YFSETQ. The CDR3 loop is CASSSSGSNYGYTF. The CDR3 coding sequence is TGCGCCAGCAGCTCTTCAGGGTCAAACTATGGCTACACCTTC.

V is TRBV11-2 and J is TRBJ2-1; perhaps TRBD1 as D (7 bases). Germline V gene data show CDR1 as SGHAT and CDR2 as FQNNGV. The length of the CDR3 is 15 residues. Trimming took off 3 bases at V and 6 bases at J, with 15 bases between the two ends. The CDR3 sequence: CASSFSGGLGNEQFF. The CDR3 nucleotides are TGTGCCAGCAGCTTCTCAGGGGGGCTGGGCAATGAGCAGTTCTTC.